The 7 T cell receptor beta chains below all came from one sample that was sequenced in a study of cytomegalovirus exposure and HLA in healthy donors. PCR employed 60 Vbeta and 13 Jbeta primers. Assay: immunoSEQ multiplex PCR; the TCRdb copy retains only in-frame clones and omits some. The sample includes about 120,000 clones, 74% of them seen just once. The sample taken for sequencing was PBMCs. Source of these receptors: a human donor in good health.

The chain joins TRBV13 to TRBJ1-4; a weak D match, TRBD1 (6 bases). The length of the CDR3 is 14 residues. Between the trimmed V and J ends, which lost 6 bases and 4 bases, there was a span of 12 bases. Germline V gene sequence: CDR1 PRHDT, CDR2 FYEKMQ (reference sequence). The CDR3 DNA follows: TGTGCCAGCAGTCGGGGGGCGGGTAATGAAAAACTGTTTTTT. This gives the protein CASSRGAGNEKLFF.

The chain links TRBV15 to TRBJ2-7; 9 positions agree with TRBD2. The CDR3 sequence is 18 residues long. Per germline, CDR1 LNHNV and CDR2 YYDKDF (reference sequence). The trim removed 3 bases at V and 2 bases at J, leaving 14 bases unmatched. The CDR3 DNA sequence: TGTGCCACCAGCAGGTCCCCCGGGGCCTTAGCGGGAGCCTACGAGCAGTACTTC. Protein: CATSRSPGALAGAYEQYF.

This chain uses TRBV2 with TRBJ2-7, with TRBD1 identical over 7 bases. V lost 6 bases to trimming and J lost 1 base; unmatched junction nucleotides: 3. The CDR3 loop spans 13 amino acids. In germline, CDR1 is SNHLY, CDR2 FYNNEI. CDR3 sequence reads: CASSGDSSYEQYF. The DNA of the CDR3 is TGTGCCAGCAGCGGGGACAGTTCCTACGAGCAGTACTTC.

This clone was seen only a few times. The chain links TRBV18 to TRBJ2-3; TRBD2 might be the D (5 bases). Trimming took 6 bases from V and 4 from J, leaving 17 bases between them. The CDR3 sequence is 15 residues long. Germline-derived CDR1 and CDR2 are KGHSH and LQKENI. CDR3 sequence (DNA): TGTGCCAGCTCGCCCAAAGGAGGTGCAGCAGATACGCAGTATTTT. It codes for CASSPKGGAADTQYF.

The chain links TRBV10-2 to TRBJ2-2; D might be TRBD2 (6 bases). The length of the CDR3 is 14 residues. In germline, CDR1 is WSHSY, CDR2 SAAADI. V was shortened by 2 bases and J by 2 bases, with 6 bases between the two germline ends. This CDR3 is CASSEAGNTGELFF. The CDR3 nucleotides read TGCGCCAGCAGTGAGGCGGGAAACACCGGGGAGCTGTTTTTT.

Here the CDR3 reads CASSYPGTSASYEQYF. CDR3 nucleotides: TGTGCCAGCAGTTACCCGGGGACTAGCGCTTCCTACGAGCAGTACTTC. This chain links TRBV6-5 with TRBJ2-7, with 10 positions matching TRBD2. CDR1 and CDR2 from the germline V gene are MNHEY and SVGAGI. The CDR3 sequence is 16 residues long. Germline trimming cut 2 bases from V and 1 base from J; bases unmatched to any gene: 5.

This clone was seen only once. The CDR3 sequence is CASRGGISNQPQHF. In nucleotides, the CDR3 is TGTGCCAGCAGGGGAGGTATTAGCAATCAGCCCCAGCATTTT. The chain employs TRBV6-1 and TRBJ1-5; D remains ambiguous. V lost 6 bases and J lost 0, with 9 bases in between. CDR3 length equals 14 residues. CDR1 and CDR2 (germline): MNHNS, SASEGT.